This T cell receptor beta chain was identified during a study of patients and donors after allogeneic stem cell transplantation. Germline V gives CDR1 LGHNA, CDR2 YSLEER. The V gene end was trimmed by 1 base and the J gene end by 1 base; junction bases not matched to a gene: 6. The CDR3 has 17 residues. TCRdb analysed the RT-PCR reads with MiXCR anew, one entry per CDR3 protein. The repertoire has more than 850,000 distinct CDR3 sequences, roughly 18% of them found once; the top ten carry 6%. Sequencing was done on a sample of blood, either unsorted or a sorted T cell fraction (not recorded which). This sequence originates from a human donor who was either an allogeneic HSCT recipient or a stem cell or donor lymphocyte infusion donor (not recorded which). It is not recorded whose cells these are; they may come from a transplant donor. The V and J genes are TRBV4-3 and TRBJ1-1, with 10 bases aligning to TRBD1. The CDR3 nucleotides read TGCGCCAGCAGCCAAGTCTTGGGACAGGGGTCGAACACTGAAGCTTTCTTT. It is translated as CASSQVLGQGSNTEAFF.